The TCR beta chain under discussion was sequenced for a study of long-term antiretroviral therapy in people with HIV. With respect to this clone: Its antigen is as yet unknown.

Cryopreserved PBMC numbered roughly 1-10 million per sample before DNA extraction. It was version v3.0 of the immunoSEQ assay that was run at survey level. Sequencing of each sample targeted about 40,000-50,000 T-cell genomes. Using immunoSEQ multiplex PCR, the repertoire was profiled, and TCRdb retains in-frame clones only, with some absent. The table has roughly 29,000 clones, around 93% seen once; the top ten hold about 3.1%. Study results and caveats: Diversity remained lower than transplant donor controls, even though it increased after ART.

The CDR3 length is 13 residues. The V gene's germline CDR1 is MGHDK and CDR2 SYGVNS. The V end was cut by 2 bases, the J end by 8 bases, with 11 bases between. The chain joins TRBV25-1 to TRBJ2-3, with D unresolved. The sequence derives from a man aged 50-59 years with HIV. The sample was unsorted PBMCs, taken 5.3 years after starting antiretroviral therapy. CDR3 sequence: CASSEIALSTQYF. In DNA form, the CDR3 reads TGTGCCAGCAGTGAAATAGCCCTATCTACGCAGTATTTT.